This T cell receptor (beta chain) was identified during a study of T cell responses to AZD1222 COVID-19 vaccine. Study context: Whether given at about 4 or about 12 weeks, second doses were pooled.

As for this clone: Its antigen is unknown.

Sequenced by immunoSEQ multiplex PCR; TCRdb stores in-frame clones only, minus some. This table holds under 200,000 clones, 94% found once. Study-wide results and caveats: It was only a handful of AZD1222 recipients who were seropositive at baseline.

Trimming pared 3 bases from V and 0 bases from J, leaving 14 bases between. The CDR3 loop spans 15 amino acids. Germline CDR1 is DFQATT and CDR2 is SNEGSKA (reference sequence). V usage is TRBV20-1 and J usage is TRBJ2-5; D uncertain. The sequenced sample was peripheral blood, obtained on day 0 of AZD1222 vaccination. This clonotype was obtained from an adult in good health. The CDR3 loop is CSASEGWPNQETQYF. CDR3 nucleotides: TGCAGTGCTAGTGAAGGTTGGCCAAACCAAGAGACCCAGTACTTC.